The 18 T cell receptor beta chains below come from one sample, sequenced in a study of cytomegalovirus exposure and HLA in healthy donors. Researchers ran the PCR with 60 Vbeta and 13 Jbeta primers. Some clones are missing from TCRdb's copy, which holds only in-frame ones; the method was immunoSEQ multiplex PCR. Found here are approximately 110,000 clones; the top ten clones hold about 2.2%. What was sequenced was PBMCs. The source of these receptors is a middle-aged man in good health and CMV-seronegative.

This rearrangement joins TRBV5-1 to TRBJ2-5, with 9 nucleotides matching TRBD1. The CDR3 spans 13 residues. From germline, CDR1 is SGHRS and CDR2 YFSETQ. Trimming cost V 7 bases and J 4 bases; bases outside gene matches: 5. The CDR3 nucleotides are TGCGCCAGCGGAACAGGGGGCTTAGAGACCCAGTACTTC. This sequence encodes CASGTGGLETQYF.

The rearrangement joins TRBV6-5 to TRBJ2-4; D perhaps matches TRBD1 (6 bases). The length of the CDR3 is 14 residues. Trimming took 5 bases from V and 1 from J, leaving 9 bases between them. Germline-derived CDR1 and CDR2 are MNHEY and SVGAGI. In nucleotides, the CDR3 is TGTGCCAGCAGTAACAGGGTGGCCAAAAACATTCAGTACTTC. Translating it yields CASSNRVAKNIQYF.

The CDR3 DNA follows: TGTGCCAGCAGGAAAGAGGGACTGACTAGCTCCTACGAGCAGTACTTC. This codes for CASRKEGLTSSYEQYF. V is TRBV6-6 and J is TRBJ2-7, with D possibly matching TRBD2 (6 bases). This CDR3 contains 16 residues. V shed 6 bases and J shed 0 bases, with 18 bases lying between them. Germline V gene data show CDR1 as MNHNY and CDR2 as SVGAGI (reference sequence).

The V and J genes are TRBV4-1 and TRBJ1-4, with 10 bases that match TRBD1. After removal of 1 base from V and 6 bases from J, the junction contained 8 bases not matched to a gene. The CDR3 is 17 residues long. Germline V gives CDR1 MGHRA, CDR2 YSYEKL. Written as DNA, the CDR3 is TGCGCCAGCAGCCAAGCGGGTTTTGGGACAGGGGATGAAAAACTGTTTTTT. Translating it yields CASSQAGFGTGDEKLFF.

The rearrangement joins TRBV6-6 to TRBJ1-3, with 7 bases that match TRBD1. Germline V gene data show CDR1 as MNHNY and CDR2 as SVGAGI (reference sequence). The CDR3 length is 15 residues. Trimming took 6 bases from V and 4 from J; bases not matched to a gene: 9. The CDR3 is CASSRQGLGGNTIYF. The CDR3 coding sequence is TGTGCCAGCAGCCGACAGGGACTGGGAGGAAACACCATATATTTT.

This sequence joins TRBV13 and TRBJ1-1; weak D call: TRBD1 (5 bases). CDR3 length equals 13 residues. Trimming left V 5 bases short and J 4 bases short, with 11 bases between. The germline V gene has CDR1 PRHDT and CDR2 FYEKMQ (reference sequence). The CDR3 DNA reads TGTGCCAGCAGCCGCAGGGTCCCCACTGAAGCTTTCTTT. Its protein is CASSRRVPTEAFF.

The rearrangement uses TRBV10-3 and TRBJ2-7; tentative D call: TRBD2 (5 bases). This CDR3 region has 12 residues. Germline lookup yields CDR1 ENHRY and CDR2 SYGVKD. V was shortened by 10 bases and J by 3 bases, with 13 bases between the two germline ends. The CDR3 is CATRGSYYEQYF. The CDR3 bases are TGTGCCACCCGGGGTAGCTACTACGAGCAGTACTTC.

The chain is built from TRBV6-1 and TRBJ2-4; D gene unclear. V was clipped by 1 base and J by 0 bases, with 7 bases between them. This CDR3 is built from 15 residues. The V gene's germline CDR1 is MNHNS and CDR2 SASEGT. CDR3 loop: CASSEVKAAKNIQYF. The DNA of the CDR3 is TGTGCCAGCAGTGAAGTTAAAGCAGCCAAAAACATTCAGTACTTC.

The V and J genes are TRBV5-6 and TRBJ2-7; TRBD2 aligns across 7 bases. With V trimmed by 0 bases and J by 3 bases, 9 bases remained unmatched. Germline CDR1 is SGHDT and CDR2 is YYEEEE. The CDR3 sequence is 16 residues long. CDR3 bases: TGTGCCAGCAGCTTGGAGCTTGCTAGCGGCCTCTACGAGCAGTACTTC. This translates into CASSLELASGLYEQYF.

The V gene is TRBV27, the J gene TRBJ1-4; no clear D gene. The germline gives CDR1 MNHEY, CDR2 SMNVEV (reference sequence). Trimming took off 6 bases at V and 0 bases at J, with 11 bases between the two ends. The CDR3 runs 15 residues. The CDR3 loop reads CASSPLRATNEKLFF. CDR3 nucleotides: TGTGCCAGCAGCCCCCTGAGGGCAACTAATGAAAAACTGTTTTTT. The entire variable domain, with the rest obtained from reference TRBV27 and TRBJ1-4, is as follows: EAQVTQNPRYLITVTGKKLTVTCSQNMNHEYMSWYRQDPGLGLRQIYYSMNVEVTDKGDVPEGYKVSRKEKRNFPLILESPSPNQTSLYFCASSPLRATNEKLFFGSGTQLSVL.

This sequence joins TRBV7-9 and TRBJ2-1, with D perhaps matching TRBD1 (6 bases). The CDR3 extends over 15 amino acids. Germline assignment: CDR1 SEHNR and CDR2 FQNEAQ (reference sequence). Trimming pared 5 bases from V and 2 bases from J, leaving 13 bases between. CDR3 sequence: CASSLKQGPYNEQFF. The CDR3 coding sequence is TGTGCCAGCAGCCTAAAACAGGGTCCCTACAATGAGCAGTTCTTC.

V gene TRBV5-1 combines with J gene TRBJ2-6; D is ambiguous. The germline V gene encodes CDR1 SGHRS and CDR2 YFSETQ. There are 18 residues in the CDR3. V was pared by 2 bases and J by 0 bases, with 15 bases between. The chain's CDR3 is CASSLQLHGYSGANVLTF. The CDR3 coding sequence is TGCGCCAGCAGCTTACAGTTGCACGGTTACTCTGGGGCCAACGTCCTGACTTTC.

Comments on this clone: Without the conserved terminal phenylalanine or tryptophan, this CDR3 likely stems from a read error. The rearrangement uses TRBV11-3 and TRBJ2-7, with TRBD1 matching 9 bases. The CDR3 contains 14 residues. Looked up from germline, CDR1 is SGHNT and CDR2 is YENEEA. V lost 5 bases to trimming and J lost 3 bases; unmatched junction nucleotides: 5. The CDR3 loop reads CASSRRQGDYEQYL. CDR3 nucleotides: TGTGCCAGCAGCCGACGACAGGGGGACTACGAGCAGTACCTC.

J is TRBJ1-2 and V is TRBV30; weak D call: TRBD1 (5 bases). This CDR3 has 12 residues. The germline CDR1 and CDR2 sequences are GTSNPN and SVGIG (reference sequence). V was cut by 2 bases and J by 11 bases, with 15 bases left in between. This CDR3 is CAWSIAGGSYTF. The CDR3 DNA reads TGTGCCTGGAGTATTGCGGGGGGTTCGTACACCTTC.

The chain has TRBV6-6 and TRBJ2-1; 9 positions agree with TRBD2. CDR3 length: 14 residues. J lost 8 bases, V lost 0 bases, and 2 bases had no gene match. Germline lookup yields CDR1 MNHNY and CDR2 SVGAGI (reference sequence). CDR3 sequence (DNA): TGTGCCAGCAGTTACTCTCTAGCGGGATATGAGCAGTTCTTC. Protein: CASSYSLAGYEQFF.

This chain joins TRBV6-6 and TRBJ1-2, with TRBD1 as a possible D gene (6 bases). Germline V CDR1 and CDR2: MNHNY, SVGAGI (reference sequence). CDR3 size: 15 residues. Trimming removed 8 bases from V and 0 bases from J, with 16 bases in between. The CDR3, as DNA: TGTGCCAGCCACAGGGAACCTTCTTCTAACTATGGCTACACCTTC. Translation gives CASHREPSSNYGYTF.

The genes are TRBV19 and TRBJ2-7; TRBD1 might be the D (6 bases). CDR3 length: 15 amino acids. The V gene's germline CDR1 is LNHDA and CDR2 SQIVND (reference sequence). The V end was cut by 3 bases, the J end by 2 bases, with 14 bases between. CDR3 bases: TGTGCCAGTAGTATGAACAGGGAGTTCCCCTACGAGCAGTACTTC. Translating gives CASSMNREFPYEQYF. Using reference TRBV19 and TRBJ2-7 for the parts outside the CDR3, the full variable domain is DGGITQSPKYLFRKEGQNVTLSCEQNLNHDAMYWYRQDPGQGLRLIYYSQIVNDFQKGDIAEGYSVSREKKESFPLTVTSAQKNPTAFYLCASSMNREFPYEQYFGPGTRLTVT.

V gene TRBV11-2 combines with J gene TRBJ2-7, with D maybe TRBD1 (6 bases). The CDR3 totals 14 residues. The V gene lost 6 bases and the J gene lost 0 bases, with 12 bases spanning the gap. CDR1 is SGHAT and CDR2 is FQNNGV in the germline V gene. Here the CDR3 reads CASRPTGFSYEQYF. As DNA, the CDR3 is TGTGCCAGCAGACCCACAGGGTTCTCCTACGAGCAGTACTTC.